The entry below gives a single T cell receptor beta chain sequence along with its context. Its antigen is unknown. The CDR3 totals 14 residues. From germline, CDR1 is SGHTA and CDR2 FQGNSA. V was shortened by 6 bases and J by 5 bases, with 14 bases between the two germline ends. The data belong to a study of cytomegalovirus exposure and HLA in healthy donors. The study's findings and limits: Specific recognition of CMV antigens was confirmed in vitro for a few chains (all CMV-associated).

Use of 60 Vbeta and 13 Jbeta primers characterized the PCR. Only in-frame clones appear in the TCRdb table, and some are missing; sequencing was by immunoSEQ multiplex PCR. Of 100,000 to 120,000 clones listed, over 65% were seen once; the top ten hold around 1.3%. This rearrangement joins TRBV7-2 to TRBJ1-3, with D possibly being TRBD1 (5 bases). The sample taken for sequencing was PBMCs. This receptor was obtained from a woman aged 30 to 39 in good health and CMV-seronegative. CDR3 DNA sequence: TGTGCCAGCAGTTTCGGAGGGGAAAGAAACACCATATATTTT. This codes for CASSFGGERNTIYF.